This T cell receptor beta chain is drawn from a study of T cells in Graves' hyperthyroidism and ophthalmopathy. A word on this clonotype: As yet, its antigen is unknown.

TCR beta CDR3 regions were amplified from RNA transcripts. A first-round RT-PCR of the TCR CDR3 used the HTBI primer set. TCRdb re-derived calls from the multiplex PCR reads in MiXCR, one entry per CDR3 protein. Here the sample spans approximately 360,000 distinct CDR3 sequences, around 16% being singletons. V lost 0 bases, J lost 6 bases, and 5 bases stayed unmatched. Germline loops: CDR1 MGHRA, CDR2 YSYEKL. This CDR3 is 15 amino acids long. Study results and limitations: Most clonotypes expanded in the thyroid (above 0.001) were also present in blood.

In patients aged 18 to 65, hyperthyroidism was newly diagnosed, with duration under 2 months. Uncontrolled infection, other autoimmune disease, pregnancy or lactation led to exclusion. Using more than 8 ml of fresh peripheral blood, PBMCs were prepared. This receptor was taken from a woman aged 18-29 years with Graves' hyperthyroidism that later progressed to Graves' ophthalmopathy. Input material: blood. This chain connects TRBV4-1 to TRBJ2-4, with 7 bases that match TRBD1. This CDR3 is CASSQDRTGVNIQYF. CDR3 DNA sequence: TGCGCCAGCAGCCAAGACAGGACAGGAGTAAACATTCAGTACTTC.